What follows describes a single TCR beta chain. What it recognizes is unknown. This entry belongs to a study of type 1 regulatory T cells. A single record per CDR3 protein comes from TCRdb applying MiXCR to the reads. This table holds about 65,000 distinct CDR3 sequences, nearly 50% found once. The V gene end was trimmed by 6 bases and the J gene end by 4 bases; junction bases not matched to a gene: 3. Germline CDR1 SGHTA, CDR2 FQGNSA. The CDR3 has 13 residues. The V and J genes are TRBV7-2 and TRBJ2-7; the match to TRBD1 covers 10 bases. The clonotype comes from a human donor in good health. Source material: cultured non-Tr1 T cells, either the whole culture or a sorted T cell fraction (not recorded which). The CDR3 nucleotides read TGTGCCAGCAGACGACAGGGGGCTTACGAGCAGTACTTC. This translates into CASRRQGAYEQYF.